Each of the 3 T cell receptor beta chains below was sequenced from the same sample in a study of blood T cells in healthy people across ages. The authors ran a second PCR of 7 to 11 cycles using a sample-barcoded 5' primer and a J-beta primer mix. TCRdb itself ran the 5' RACE reads through MiXCR, one entry per CDR3 protein. The sample shows hundreds of thousands of distinct CDR3 sequences, 55% to 75% of them seen only once. Sequencing used blood. These receptor sequences come from a man aged 30-40 years in good health.

The V gene is TRBV9, the J gene TRBJ1-2; no definite D call. Germline assignment: CDR1 SGDLS and CDR2 YYNGEE. V was cut by 0 bases and J by 1 base, with 7 bases left in between. The CDR3 sequence is 14 residues long. The CDR3 spells CASSVGSSNYGYTF. The CDR3, as DNA: TGTGCCAGCAGCGTAGGCTCGAGTAACTATGGCTACACCTTC.

About this clonotype itself: This likely comes from a read error, as the CDR3 has no conserved phenylalanine or tryptophan at its end. No DNA is shown, since the ends of the CDR3 on it are uncertain; the CDR3 is the one TCRdb lists. This chain joins TRBV7-9 and TRBJ2-3. The CDR3 is 14 amino acids in total, end residues counted. Germline values: CDR1 SEHNR, CDR2 FQNEAQ (reference sequence). The CDR3 loop reads CATIHGRGTDTEYV.

This chain links TRBV6-6 with TRBJ2-7; D is possibly TRBD1 or TRBD2 (6 bases each). The length of the CDR3 is 13 residues. Trimming pared 9 bases from V and 3 bases from J, leaving 15 bases between. In germline, CDR1 is MNHNY, CDR2 SVGAGI (reference sequence). The CDR3, as DNA: TGTGCCAGTAAAGGGGGGCTCTACTACGAGCAGTACTTC. Encoded protein: CASKGGLYYEQYF.